The 4 T cell receptor beta chains in this list originate from one sample, sequenced in a study of cytomegalovirus exposure and HLA in healthy donors. Assay: immunoSEQ multiplex PCR; the TCRdb copy retains only in-frame clones and omits some. The sample carries about 110,000 clones, roughly nine tenths recorded once. Sequencing used PBMCs. These receptor sequences come from a young woman in good health and CMV-seronegative.

The V gene is TRBV28, the J gene TRBJ1-5; weak D call: TRBD1 (6 bases). CDR1 and CDR2 from the germline V gene are MDHEN and SYDVKM. The V end was cut by 3 bases, the J end by 11 bases, with 14 bases between. This CDR3 spans 13 amino acids. The CDR3 spells CASSLTGFPTQHF. Written as DNA, the CDR3 is TGTGCCAGCAGTTTGACAGGTTTTCCGACCCAGCATTTT. The whole variable domain, remainder taken from reference TRBV28 and TRBJ1-5, is DVKVTQSSRYLVKRTGEKVFLECVQDMDHENMFWYRQDPGLGLRLIYFSYDVKMKEKGDIPEGYSVSREKKERFSLILESASTNQTSMYLCASSLTGFPTQHFGDGTRLSIL.

This rearrangement joins TRBV2 to TRBJ2-2, with unresolved D. Trimming took off 8 bases at V and 3 bases at J, with 13 bases between the two ends. Germline CDR1 SNHLY, CDR2 FYNNEI. This CDR3 has 14 amino acids. In DNA, the CDR3 is TGTGCCAGCCTCACACCTCGTGACACCGGGGAGCTGTTTTTT. It is translated as CASLTPRDTGELFF.

The rearrangement links TRBV4-3 to TRBJ2-7, with D possibly TRBD2 on 6 matching bases. The germline V gene encodes CDR1 LGHNA and CDR2 YSLEER. V lost 4 bases to trimming and J lost 3 bases, with 19 bases between them. The CDR3 covers 16 residues. CDR3 loop: CASSLRPEGPVYEQYF. Here the CDR3 DNA reads TGCGCCAGCAGCCTCCGACCGGAGGGGCCCGTCTACGAGCAGTACTTC.

The chain combines TRBV7-9 with TRBJ2-7, with a tentative D call TRBD2 (6 bases). V was pared by 3 bases and J by 10 bases, with 13 bases between. The CDR3 contains 12 residues. From germline, CDR1 is SEHNR and CDR2 FQNEAQ (reference sequence). The CDR3 DNA is TGTGCCAGCAGCTTTGGGGACTCCAAACAGTACTTC. Translated: CASSFGDSKQYF.